This entry concerns a single TCR beta chain. The antigen is not known. The 5'RACE method, run with constant-segment primers, produced TCR alpha and TCR beta cDNA libraries (carrying sample barcodes and UMIs). TCRdb re-analysed the 5' RACE reads in MiXCR, keeping a single row per CDR3 protein. Of 110,000 or so distinct CDR3 sequences in the sample, 20% to 25% were seen once. The entry originates in a study of T-cell memory formation after mild COVID-19. The CDR3 extends over 15 amino acids. Between the trimmed V and J ends, which lost 2 bases and 1 base, there was a span of 11 bases. Germline loops: CDR1 MNHNY, CDR2 SVGAGI (reference sequence). Study results and limitations: From day 15 to 85, contracting clones were balanced between CD4 and CD8, whereas later expanders leaned toward CD4+. Pre-infection memory carried some responding clones, suggesting that cross-reactive memory joined. Contracting clones localized mainly to CM and EM when CD4+ and mainly to EMRA when CD8+.

Input material: PBMCs or a T cell subset sorted from them (not recorded which). This chain links TRBV6-6 with TRBJ1-1; the D gene is possibly TRBD1 (5 bases). The TCR originated in a man aged 18 to 29 who had mild COVID-19 (a few samples of this study predate the infection). Cell type and time point are not known. The CDR3: CASSYPTTANTEAFF. In nucleotides, the CDR3 is TGTGCCAGCAGTTACCCTACGACAGCGAACACTGAAGCTTTCTTT.